The clone carrying this T cell receptor beta chain has only a few counts. Method: immunoSEQ multiplex PCR; TCRdb's copy keeps in-frame clones and lacks some. The sample contains about 220,000 clones, roughly 87% of which appear only once. Between the trimmed V and J ends, which lost 4 bases and 8 bases, there was a span of 15 bases. The CDR3 sequence is 15 residues long. Germline lookup yields CDR1 SGHAT and CDR2 FQNNGV. This record belongs to a study of blood T cell repertoires in COVID-19. The sequencing sample was made of PBMCs or T cells enriched from blood (not recorded which). The source is a young woman with acute COVID-19. This sequence joins TRBV11-2 and TRBJ1-6, with D possibly matching TRBD1 (5 bases). CDR3 in amino acids: CASSSLWGGDSPLHF. CDR3 in DNA: TGTGCCAGCAGCTCCCTTTGGGGGGGGGATTCACCCCTCCACTTT.